The clone carrying this TCR beta chain has just one count. Its antigen is as yet unknown. Ophthalmopathy patients showed a Clinical Activity Score of at least 3, NOSPECS grade of at least 4 and duration under 3 months. Amplified TCR beta CDR3 regions came from RNA transcripts. HTBI primers were employed in a first-round RT-PCR of the TCR CDR3. TCRdb fed the multiplex PCR reads into MiXCR, producing one record per CDR3 protein. The sample shows roughly 400,000 distinct CDR3 sequences, over 12% of them seen only once. The source of the sample is a study of T cells in Graves' hyperthyroidism and ophthalmopathy. Study information: Pretreatment peripheral blood was obtained at initial diagnosis.

The trim removed 4 bases at V and 10 bases at J, leaving 18 bases unmatched. The CDR3 is 18 amino acids. The germline gives CDR1 SGHRS, CDR2 YFSETQ. Study findings and constraints: In simple terms, a model built on 13 V-J features told ophthalmopathy apart from stable hyperthyroidism. With a median lead of about 6.9 months before onset, the model predicted ophthalmopathy.

The sample was blood. J is TRBJ2-1 and V is TRBV5-1; 12 bases match TRBD2. This TCR was recovered from a man aged 45-65 years with Graves' ophthalmopathy. CDR3 in amino acids: CASSQRLAGESPGGEQFF. Written as DNA, the CDR3 is TGCGCCAGCAGCCAAAGACTAGCGGGAGAGAGCCCAGGGGGCGAGCAGTTCTTC.